What follows describes a single TCR beta chain. The table lists this clonotype with many counts. Its antigen specificity is not known. Base qualities are not at hand, and no much larger clone is one base apart. The library was produced with RACE. Reads for this sample came from a NextSeq 500. During library preparation, unique molecular identifiers were attached to individual cDNA molecules so that TCRs could be counted quantitatively and reproducibly. For every blood RNA sample, sequencing covered both the TCR alpha and TCR beta chains. For the original study's pipeline: The median number of TCRs per sample was some 100,000, ranging from about 20,000 to 690,600. V, J and CDR3 annotation of the TCR reads was carried out using the Decombinator software suite. To make PS versus PT1 abundance plots, every sample was subsampled to the same number of TCRs (28,000). TCRs were defined as expanded if absent before sensitization and observed at least eight times at the 2-week time point. The public reads were quality trimmed at Q25 with fastp and then assembled into clones with MiXCR by TCRdb, keeping productive beta chains. Each CDR3 protein appears once, grouped with its most common genes and DNA. In this record, the V and J calls reflect TCRdb's handling and not the investigators' own analysis. This sample lists approximately 120,000 distinct CDR3 sequences; about a tenth were detected once. The ten biggest clones cover 3.1% of the sample.

The data derive from a study of human T cells and chemical hapten exposure (dated by TCRdb to about 2021). Notes on the research overall: For sensitization, 2% DPC in acetone was applied to an approximately 2 cm by approximately 2 cm area of upper inner arm skin. Throughout the roughly 24-week study period, patients were also given weekly therapeutic DPC doses on the scalp. Patch testing was performed on the upper back with Finn chambers containing 0.01% DPC, and the patch tests were scored after 6 days according to International Contact Dermatitis Research Group standards. The patient cohort, mostly female, included alopecia areata with under or over 50% scalp involvement, alopecia totalis and alopecia universalis. The libraries were sequenced as a pool, and the TCR yield per sample differed mostly because of small variations in library volumes within the pool. Peripheral blood TCR repertoire changes were tracked in vivo in alopecia patients during primary and secondary sensitization to the hapten diphenylcyclopropenone (DPC). Blood samples were taken from patients before sensitization (week 0) and at 2, 6 and about 24 weeks after DPC sensitization. Some 29 alopecia patients provided blood for TCR sequencing at one to four time points (pre-sensitization, 2, 6 and 24 weeks).

Paper-wide results and their limitations: Repeated subsampling changed both the strength of the expansion versus patch-test correlation and the threshold at which that correlation became significant. Alopecia, a presumed autoimmune disease, was present in all patients, so the immune response of the patients might differ from that of healthy individuals. Significantly more large CDR3 similarity clusters were formed by expanded TCRs than by pre-sensitization or healthy control sets, consistent with antigen-driven responses. The number of TCRs above 1 in 1000 frequency did not change with DPC sensitization; there was no evidence of global repertoire structure alterations. The number of PT1 expanded TCRs positively correlated with patch test score, significant at thresholds 8, 16 and 32 but not 4.

The time point label, as the study defines it: patch test 2, 6 weeks after DPC sensitization. Taken with the paper, the label for treatment or condition translates to: therapeutic diphenylcyclopropenone sensitization with weekly scalp DPC. At each patch-test visit, blood was drawn before the patch test was applied. Eligible patients were aged 18 to 70, diagnosed with alopecia, deemed suitable for DPC therapy, and excluded if pregnant. Total RNA was extracted from unfractionated whole blood that had been collected in Tempus Blood RNA tubes. CDR1 is given as ENHRY and CDR2 as SYGVKD, both from the germline V gene. Its CDR3 holds 13 amino acids, cysteine through phenylalanine. Only the CDR3 DNA is retained, 39 bases long and in frame from the first base. Germline trimming amounts to 6 bases on V and 8 bases on J, with 8 as the count of junction bases outside the gene matches.

This sequence uses TRBV10-3 and TRBJ1-1; 8 central nucleotides agree with TRBD1. The sample here was whole blood, taken in connection with sensitization to the hapten diphenylcyclopropenone (DPC). The receptor comes from a woman aged 40 to 50 with alopecia areata. Some clones in this sample may be carry-over from other donors' samples. This receptor has the CDR3 CAIRQDRVIEAFF. In nucleotides, the sequence is TGTGCCATCAGACAGGACAGGGTAATCGAAGCTTTCTTT.